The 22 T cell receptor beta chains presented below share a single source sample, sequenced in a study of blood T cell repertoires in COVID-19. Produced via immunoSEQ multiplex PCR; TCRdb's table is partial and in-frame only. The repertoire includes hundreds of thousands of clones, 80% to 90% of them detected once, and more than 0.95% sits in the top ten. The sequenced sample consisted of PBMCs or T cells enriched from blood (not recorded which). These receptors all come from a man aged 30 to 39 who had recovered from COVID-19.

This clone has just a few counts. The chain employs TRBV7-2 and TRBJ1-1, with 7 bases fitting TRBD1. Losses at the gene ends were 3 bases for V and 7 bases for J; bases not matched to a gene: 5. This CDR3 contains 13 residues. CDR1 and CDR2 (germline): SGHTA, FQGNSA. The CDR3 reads CASSFDRDREAFF. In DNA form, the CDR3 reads TGTGCCAGCAGCTTCGACAGGGACCGTGAAGCTTTCTTT.

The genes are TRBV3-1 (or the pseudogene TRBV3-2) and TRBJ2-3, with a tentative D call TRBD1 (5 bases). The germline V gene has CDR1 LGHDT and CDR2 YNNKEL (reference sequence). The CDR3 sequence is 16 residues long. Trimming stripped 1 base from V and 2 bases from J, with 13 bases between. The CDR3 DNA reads TGTGCCAGCAGCCAAGGTGGGGCAGAGTCCACAGATACGCAGTATTTT. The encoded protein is CASSQGGAESTDTQYF.

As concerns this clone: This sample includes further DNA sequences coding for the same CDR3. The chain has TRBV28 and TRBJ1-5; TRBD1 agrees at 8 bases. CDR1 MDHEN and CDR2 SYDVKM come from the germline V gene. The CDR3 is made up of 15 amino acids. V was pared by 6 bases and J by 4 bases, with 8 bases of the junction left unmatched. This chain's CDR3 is CASSTGQGSNQPQHF. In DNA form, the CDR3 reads TGTGCCAGCAGCACAGGACAGGGATCAAATCAGCCCCAGCATTTT.

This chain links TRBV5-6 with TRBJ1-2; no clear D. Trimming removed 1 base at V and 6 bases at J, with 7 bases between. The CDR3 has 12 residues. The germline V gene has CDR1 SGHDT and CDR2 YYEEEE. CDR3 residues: CASSLSENGYTF. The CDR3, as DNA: TGTGCCAGCAGCTTGAGCGAAAATGGCTACACCTTC.

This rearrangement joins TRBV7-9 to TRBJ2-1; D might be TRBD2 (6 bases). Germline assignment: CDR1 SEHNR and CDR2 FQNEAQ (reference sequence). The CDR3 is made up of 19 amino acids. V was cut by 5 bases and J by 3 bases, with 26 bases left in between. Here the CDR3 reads CASSPRPLTPGLNYNEQFF. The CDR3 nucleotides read TGTGCCAGCAGCCCAAGACCTCTCACTCCTGGACTAAACTACAATGAGCAGTTCTTC.

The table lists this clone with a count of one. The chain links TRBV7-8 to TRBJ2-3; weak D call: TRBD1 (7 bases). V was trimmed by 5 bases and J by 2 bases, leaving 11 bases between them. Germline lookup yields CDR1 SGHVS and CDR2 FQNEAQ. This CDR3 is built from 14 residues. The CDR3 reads CASSAGTVTDTQYF. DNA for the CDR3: TGTGCCAGCAGCGCGGGGACAGTCACAGATACGCAGTATTTT. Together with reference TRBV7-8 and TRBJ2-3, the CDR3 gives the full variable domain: GAGVSQSPRYKVAKRGQDVALRCDPISGHVSLFWYQQALGQGPEFLTYFQNEAQLDKSGLPSDRFFAERPEGSVSTLKIQRTQQEDSAVYLCASSAGTVTDTQYFGPGTRLTVL.

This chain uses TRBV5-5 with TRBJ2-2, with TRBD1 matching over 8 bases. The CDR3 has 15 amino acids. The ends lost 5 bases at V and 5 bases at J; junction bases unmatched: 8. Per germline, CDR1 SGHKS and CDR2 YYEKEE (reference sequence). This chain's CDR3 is CASSAGQGWTGELFF. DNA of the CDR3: TGTGCCAGCAGTGCAGGACAGGGTTGGACCGGGGAGCTGTTTTTT.

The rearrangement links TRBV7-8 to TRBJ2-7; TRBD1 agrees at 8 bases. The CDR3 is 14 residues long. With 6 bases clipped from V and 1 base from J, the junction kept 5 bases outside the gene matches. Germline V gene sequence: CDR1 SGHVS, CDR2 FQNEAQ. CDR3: CASSRQGTSYEQYF. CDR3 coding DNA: TGTGCCAGCAGTAGACAGGGGACGTCCTACGAGCAGTACTTC. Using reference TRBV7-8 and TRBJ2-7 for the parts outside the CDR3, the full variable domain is GAGVSQSPRYKVAKRGQDVALRCDPISGHVSLFWYQQALGQGPEFLTYFQNEAQLDKSGLPSDRFFAERPEGSVSTLKIQRTQQEDSAVYLCASSRQGTSYEQYFGPGTRLTVT.

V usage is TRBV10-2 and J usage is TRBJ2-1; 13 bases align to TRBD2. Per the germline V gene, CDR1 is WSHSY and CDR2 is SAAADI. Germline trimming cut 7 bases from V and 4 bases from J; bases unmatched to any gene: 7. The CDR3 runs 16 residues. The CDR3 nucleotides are TGCGCCAGCACACCAACTAGCGGGAGGGGATACAATGAGCAGTTCTTC. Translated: CASTPTSGRGYNEQFF.

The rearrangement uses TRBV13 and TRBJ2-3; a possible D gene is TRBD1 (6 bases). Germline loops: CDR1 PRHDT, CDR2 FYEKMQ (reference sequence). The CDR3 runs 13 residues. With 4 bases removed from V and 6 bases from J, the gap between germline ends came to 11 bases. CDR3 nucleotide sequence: TGTGCCAGCAGCTCAGCAGGGGAGGATACGCAGTATTTT. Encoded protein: CASSSAGEDTQYF.

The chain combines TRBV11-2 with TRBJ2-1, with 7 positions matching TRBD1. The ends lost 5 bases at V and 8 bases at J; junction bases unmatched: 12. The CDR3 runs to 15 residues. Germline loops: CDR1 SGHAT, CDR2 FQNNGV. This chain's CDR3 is CASSVTGKGRDEQFF. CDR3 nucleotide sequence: TGTGCCAGCAGCGTGACAGGGAAGGGGAGAGATGAGCAGTTCTTC.

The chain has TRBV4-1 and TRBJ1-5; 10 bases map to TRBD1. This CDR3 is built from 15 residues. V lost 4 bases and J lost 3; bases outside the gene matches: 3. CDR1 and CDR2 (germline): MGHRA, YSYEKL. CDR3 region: CASSPGQGDNQPQHF. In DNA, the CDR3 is TGCGCCAGCAGCCCCGGACAGGGGGACAATCAGCCCCAGCATTTT.

The CDR3 bases are TGTGCCAGCAGCCCAACAGGGTATGGCTACACCTTC. Encoded protein: CASSPTGYGYTF. This chain connects TRBV11-2 to TRBJ1-2; the D gene is possibly TRBD1 (6 bases). The CDR3 is made up of 12 amino acids. Germline CDR1 reads SGHAT; CDR2 reads FQNNGV. Trimming took 5 bases from V and 5 from J, leaving 9 bases between them.

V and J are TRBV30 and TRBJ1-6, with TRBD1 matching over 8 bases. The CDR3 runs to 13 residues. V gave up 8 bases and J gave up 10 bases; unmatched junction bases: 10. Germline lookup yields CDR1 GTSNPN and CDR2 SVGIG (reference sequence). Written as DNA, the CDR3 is TGTGCCCTGGATACAGGGGGTTTCTCACCCCTCCACTTT. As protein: CALDTGGFSPLHF.

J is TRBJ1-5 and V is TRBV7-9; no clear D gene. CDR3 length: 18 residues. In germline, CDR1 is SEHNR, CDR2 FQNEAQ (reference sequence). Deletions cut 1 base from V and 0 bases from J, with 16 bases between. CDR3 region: CASSLGADSRDSNQPQHF. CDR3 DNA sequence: TGTGCCAGCAGCTTAGGCGCGGACTCCCGAGATAGCAATCAGCCCCAGCATTTT.

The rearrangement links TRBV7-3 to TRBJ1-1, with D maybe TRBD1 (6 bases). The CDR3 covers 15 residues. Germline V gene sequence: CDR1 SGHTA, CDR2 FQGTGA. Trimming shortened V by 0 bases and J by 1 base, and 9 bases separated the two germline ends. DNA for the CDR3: TGTGCCAGCAGCTTAACCCGGACAGAGAACACTGAAGCTTTCTTT. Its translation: CASSLTRTENTEAFF.

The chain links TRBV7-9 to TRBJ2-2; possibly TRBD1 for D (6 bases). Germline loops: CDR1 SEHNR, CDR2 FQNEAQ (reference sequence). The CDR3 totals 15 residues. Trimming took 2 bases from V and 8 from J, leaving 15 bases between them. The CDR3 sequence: CASSLRDKGSGELFF. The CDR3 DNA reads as TGTGCCAGCAGCTTACGGGACAAGGGTTCGGGGGAGCTGTTTTTT.

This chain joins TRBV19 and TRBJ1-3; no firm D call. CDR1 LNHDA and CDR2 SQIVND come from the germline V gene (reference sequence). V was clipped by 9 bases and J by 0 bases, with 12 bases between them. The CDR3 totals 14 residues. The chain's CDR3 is CASAIGISGNTIYF. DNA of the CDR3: TGTGCCAGCGCAATCGGGATCTCTGGAAACACCATATATTTT.

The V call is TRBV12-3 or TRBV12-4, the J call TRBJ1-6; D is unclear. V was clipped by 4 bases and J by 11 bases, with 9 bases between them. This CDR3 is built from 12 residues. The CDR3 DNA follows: TGTGCCAGCAGTTCGCTATATGCACCCCTCCACTTT. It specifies CASSSLYAPLHF.

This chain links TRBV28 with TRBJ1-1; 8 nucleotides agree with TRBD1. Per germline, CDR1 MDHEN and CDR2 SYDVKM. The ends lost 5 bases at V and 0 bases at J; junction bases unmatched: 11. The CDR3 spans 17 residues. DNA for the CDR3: TGTGCCAGCAGTCTTGGGCAGGGGGCCAAAATGAACACTGAAGCTTTCTTT. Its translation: CASSLGQGAKMNTEAFF.

CDR3 sequence: CASSEWGLAVNEQFF. In DNA, the CDR3 is TGCGCCAGCAGTGAGTGGGGACTAGCGGTTAATGAGCAGTTCTTC. V usage is TRBV10-2 and J usage is TRBJ2-1, with 11 bases fitting TRBD2. CDR3 length: 15 residues. V was clipped by 1 base and J by 7 bases; unmatched bases: 3. Germline CDR1 is WSHSY and CDR2 is SAAADI.

CDR3 in amino acids: CASSPLNRGKGDTQYF. For the CDR3, the DNA is TGTGCCAGCAGCCCTTTAAACAGGGGCAAGGGAGATACGCAGTATTTT. The chain has TRBV5-6 and TRBJ2-3; the match to TRBD1 covers 7 bases. The CDR3 consists of 16 residues. The V segment lost 4 bases and the J segment 5 bases; nucleotides outside the gene matches: 13. CDR1 is SGHDT and CDR2 is YYEEEE in the germline V gene.